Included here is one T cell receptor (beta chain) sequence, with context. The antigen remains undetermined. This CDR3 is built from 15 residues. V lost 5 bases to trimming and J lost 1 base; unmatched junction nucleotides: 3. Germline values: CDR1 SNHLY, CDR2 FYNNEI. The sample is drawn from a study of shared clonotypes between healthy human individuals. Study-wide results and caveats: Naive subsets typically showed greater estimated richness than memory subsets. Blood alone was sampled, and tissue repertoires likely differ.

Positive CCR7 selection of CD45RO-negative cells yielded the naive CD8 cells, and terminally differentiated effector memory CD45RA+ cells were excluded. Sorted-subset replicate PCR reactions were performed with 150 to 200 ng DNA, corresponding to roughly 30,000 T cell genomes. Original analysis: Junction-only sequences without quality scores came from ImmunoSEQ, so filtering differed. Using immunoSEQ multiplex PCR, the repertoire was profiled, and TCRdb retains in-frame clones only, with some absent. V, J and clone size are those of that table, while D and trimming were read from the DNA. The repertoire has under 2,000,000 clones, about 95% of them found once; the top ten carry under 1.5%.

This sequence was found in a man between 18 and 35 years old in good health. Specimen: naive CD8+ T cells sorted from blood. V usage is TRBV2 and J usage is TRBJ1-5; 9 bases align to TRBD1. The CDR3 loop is CASSYDRGSNQPQHF. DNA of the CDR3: TGTGCCAGCAGTTACGACAGGGGGAGCAATCAGCCCCAGCATTTT.